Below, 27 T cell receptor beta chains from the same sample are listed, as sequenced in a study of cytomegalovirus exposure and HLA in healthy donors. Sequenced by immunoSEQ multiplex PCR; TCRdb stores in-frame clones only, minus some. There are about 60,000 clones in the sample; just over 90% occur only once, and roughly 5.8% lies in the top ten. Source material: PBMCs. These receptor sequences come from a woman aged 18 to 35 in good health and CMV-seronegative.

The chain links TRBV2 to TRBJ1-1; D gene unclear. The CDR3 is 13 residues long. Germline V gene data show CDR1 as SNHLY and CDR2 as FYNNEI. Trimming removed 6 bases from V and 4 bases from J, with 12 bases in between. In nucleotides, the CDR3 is TGTGCCAGCAGATCGGAGTTCTCCACTGAAGCTTTCTTT. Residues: CASRSEFSTEAFF. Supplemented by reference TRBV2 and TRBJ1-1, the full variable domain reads EPEVTQTPSHQVTQMGQEVILRCVPISNHLYFYWYRQILGQKVEFLVSFYNNEISEKSEIFDDQFSVERPDGSNFTLKIRSTKLEDSAMYFCASRSEFSTEAFFGQGTRLTVV.

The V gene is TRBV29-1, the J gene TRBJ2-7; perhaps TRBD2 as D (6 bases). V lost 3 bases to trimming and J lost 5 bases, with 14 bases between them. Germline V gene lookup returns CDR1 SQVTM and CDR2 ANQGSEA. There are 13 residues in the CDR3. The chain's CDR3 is CSVEAAGTNEQYF. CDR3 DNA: TGCAGCGTTGAGGCTGCGGGGACCAACGAGCAGTACTTC.

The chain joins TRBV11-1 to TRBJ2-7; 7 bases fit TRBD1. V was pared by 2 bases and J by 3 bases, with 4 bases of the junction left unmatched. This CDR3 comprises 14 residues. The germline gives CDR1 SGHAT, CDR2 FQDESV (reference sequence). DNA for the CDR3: TGTGCCAGCAGCTTACAGGGGGACCTCTACGAGCAGTACTTC. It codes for CASSLQGDLYEQYF. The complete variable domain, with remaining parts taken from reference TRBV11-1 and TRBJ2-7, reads EAEVAQSPRYKITEKSQAVAFWCDPISGHATLYWYRQILGQGPELLVQFQDESVVDDSQLPKDRFSAERLKGVDSTLKIQPAELGDSAMYLCASSLQGDLYEQYFGPGTRLTVT.

The CDR3 nucleotides are TGTGCCAGCGTAGCGGAGCACACCGGGGAGCTGTTTTTT. This gives the protein CASVAEHTGELFF. The chain recombines TRBV2 with TRBJ2-2, with D perhaps matching TRBD2 (6 bases). From germline, CDR1 is SNHLY and CDR2 FYNNEI. V was pared by 8 bases and J by 3 bases, with 10 bases between. This CDR3 spans 13 amino acids.

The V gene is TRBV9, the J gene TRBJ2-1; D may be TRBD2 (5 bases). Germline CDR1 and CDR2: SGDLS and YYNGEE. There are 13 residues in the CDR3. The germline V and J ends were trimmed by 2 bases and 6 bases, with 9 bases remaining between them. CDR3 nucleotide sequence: TGTGCCAGCAGCGTCCAGCGGAGCAATGAGCAGTTCTTC. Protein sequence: CASSVQRSNEQFF.

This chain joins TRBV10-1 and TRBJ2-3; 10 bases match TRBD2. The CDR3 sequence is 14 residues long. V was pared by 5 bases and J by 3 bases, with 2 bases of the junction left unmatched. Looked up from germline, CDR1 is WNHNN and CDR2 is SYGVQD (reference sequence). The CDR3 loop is CASSPSGRTDTQYF. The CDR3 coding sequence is TGCGCCAGCAGTCCTAGCGGGAGAACAGATACGCAGTATTTT.

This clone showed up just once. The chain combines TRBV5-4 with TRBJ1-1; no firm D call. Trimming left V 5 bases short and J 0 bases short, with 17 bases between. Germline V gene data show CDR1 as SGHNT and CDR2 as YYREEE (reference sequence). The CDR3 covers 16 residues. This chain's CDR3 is CASSLGGSTMNTEAFF. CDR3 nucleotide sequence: TGTGCCAGCAGTTTAGGCGGCAGTACTATGAACACTGAAGCTTTCTTT. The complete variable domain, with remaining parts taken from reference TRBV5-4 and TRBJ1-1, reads ETGVTQSPTHLIKTRGQQVTLRCSSQSGHNTVSWYQQALGQGPQFIFQYYREEENGRGNFPPRFSGLQFPNYSSELNVNALELDDSALYLCASSLGGSTMNTEAFFGQGTRLTVV.

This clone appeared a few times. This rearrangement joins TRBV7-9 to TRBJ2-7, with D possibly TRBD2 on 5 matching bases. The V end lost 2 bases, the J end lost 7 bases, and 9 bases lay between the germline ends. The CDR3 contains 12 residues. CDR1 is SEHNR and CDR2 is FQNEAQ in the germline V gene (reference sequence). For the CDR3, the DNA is TGTGCCAGCAGCTTAAGGCCGGGGGAGCAGTACGTC. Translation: CASSLRPGEQYV.

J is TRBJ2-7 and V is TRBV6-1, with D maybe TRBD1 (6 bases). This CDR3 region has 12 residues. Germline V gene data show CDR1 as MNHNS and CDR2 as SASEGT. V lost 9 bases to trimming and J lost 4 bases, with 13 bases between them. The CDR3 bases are TGTGCCAGTACAGGGTCCCCATACGAGCAGTACGTC. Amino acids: CASTGSPYEQYV.

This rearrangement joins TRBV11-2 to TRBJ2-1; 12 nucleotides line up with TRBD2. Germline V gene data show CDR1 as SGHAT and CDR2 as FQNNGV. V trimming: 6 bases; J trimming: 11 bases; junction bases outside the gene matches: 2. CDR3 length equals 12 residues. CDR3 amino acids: CASRTSGRKQFF. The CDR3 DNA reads TGTGCCAGCAGGACTAGCGGGAGAAAGCAGTTCTTC. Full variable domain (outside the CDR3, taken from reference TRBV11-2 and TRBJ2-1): EAGVAQSPRYKIIEKRQSVAFWCNPISGHATLYWYQQILGQGPKLLIQFQNNGVVDDSQLPKDRFSAERLKGVDSTLKIQPAKLEDSAVYLCASRTSGRKQFFGPGTRLTVL.

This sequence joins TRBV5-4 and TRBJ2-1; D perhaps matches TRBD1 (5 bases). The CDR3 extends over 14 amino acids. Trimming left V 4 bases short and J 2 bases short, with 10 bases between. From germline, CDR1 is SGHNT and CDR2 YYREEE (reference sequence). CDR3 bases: TGTGCCAGCAGCCCGGACACAGCCTACAATGAGCAGTTCTTC. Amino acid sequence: CASSPDTAYNEQFF.

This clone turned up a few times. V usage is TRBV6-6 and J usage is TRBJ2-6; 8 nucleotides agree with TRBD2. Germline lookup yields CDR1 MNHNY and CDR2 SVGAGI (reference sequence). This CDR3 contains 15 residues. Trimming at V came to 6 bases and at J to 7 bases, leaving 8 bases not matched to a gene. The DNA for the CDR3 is TGTGCCAGCAGACCAGCGGGAGTGAGCGCCAACGTCCTGACTTTC. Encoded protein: CASRPAGVSANVLTF.

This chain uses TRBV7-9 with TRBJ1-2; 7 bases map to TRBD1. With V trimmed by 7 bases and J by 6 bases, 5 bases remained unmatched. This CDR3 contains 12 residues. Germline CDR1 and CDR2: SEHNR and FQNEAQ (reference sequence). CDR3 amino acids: CASNTGADGYTF. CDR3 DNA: TGTGCCAGCAACACAGGGGCAGATGGCTACACCTTC.

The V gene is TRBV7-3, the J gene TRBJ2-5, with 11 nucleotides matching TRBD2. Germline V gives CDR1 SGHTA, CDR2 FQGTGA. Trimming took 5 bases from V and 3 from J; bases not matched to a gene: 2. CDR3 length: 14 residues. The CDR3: CASSLGLAEETQYF. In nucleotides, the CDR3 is TGTGCCAGCAGCCTGGGACTAGCGGAAGAGACCCAGTACTTC.

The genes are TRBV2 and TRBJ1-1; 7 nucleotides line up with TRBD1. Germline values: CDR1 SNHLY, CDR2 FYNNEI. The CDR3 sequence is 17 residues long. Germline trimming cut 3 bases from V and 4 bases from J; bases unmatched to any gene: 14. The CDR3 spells CASSDGPLQGDGTEAFF. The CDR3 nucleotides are TGTGCCAGCAGTGACGGCCCCCTCCAGGGGGACGGCACTGAAGCTTTCTTT.

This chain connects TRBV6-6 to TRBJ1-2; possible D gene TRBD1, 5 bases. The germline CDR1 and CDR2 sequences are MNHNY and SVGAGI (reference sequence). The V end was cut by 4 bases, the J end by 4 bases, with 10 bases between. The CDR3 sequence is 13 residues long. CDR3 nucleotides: TGTGCCAGCAGTTTCGACAGTATCTATGGCTACACCTTC. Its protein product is CASSFDSIYGYTF.

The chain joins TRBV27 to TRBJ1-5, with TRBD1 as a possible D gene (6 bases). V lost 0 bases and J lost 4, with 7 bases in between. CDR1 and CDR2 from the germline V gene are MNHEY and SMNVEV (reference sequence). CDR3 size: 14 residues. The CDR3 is CASSLSQGNQPQHF. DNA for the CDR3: TGTGCCAGCAGTTTATCTCAGGGGAATCAGCCCCAGCATTTT.

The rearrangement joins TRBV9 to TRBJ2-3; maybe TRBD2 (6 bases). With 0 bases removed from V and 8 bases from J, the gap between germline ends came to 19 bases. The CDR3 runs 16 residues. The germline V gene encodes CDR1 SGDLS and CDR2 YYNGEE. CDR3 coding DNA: TGTGCCAGCAGCGTAGCTGGCGGCGGGGTGGGTGTTACGCAGTATTTT. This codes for CASSVAGGGVGVTQYF.

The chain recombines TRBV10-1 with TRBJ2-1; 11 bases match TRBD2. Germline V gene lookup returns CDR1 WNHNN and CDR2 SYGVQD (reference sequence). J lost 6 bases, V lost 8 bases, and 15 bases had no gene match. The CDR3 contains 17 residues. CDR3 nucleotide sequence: TGCGCCAGCCCGGCAAGAACTCTAGCGGGGGGTATCAATGAGCAGTTCTTC. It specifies CASPARTLAGGINEQFF.

As DNA, the CDR3 is TGTGCCAGCAGCCCATTGGGGACACAAAATGGCTACACCTTC. Translating gives CASSPLGTQNGYTF. The rearrangement joins TRBV5-4 to TRBJ1-2; the D gene is possibly TRBD1 (6 bases). The CDR3 sequence is 14 residues long. Germline V CDR1 and CDR2: SGHNT, YYREEE (reference sequence). Trimming left V 4 bases short and J 6 bases short, with 16 bases between.

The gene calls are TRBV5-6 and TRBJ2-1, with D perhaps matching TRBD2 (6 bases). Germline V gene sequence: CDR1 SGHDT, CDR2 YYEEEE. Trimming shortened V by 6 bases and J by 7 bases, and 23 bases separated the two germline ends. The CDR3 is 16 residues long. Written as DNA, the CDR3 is TGTGCCAGCACCTCGGGGGTCTACCATCGCGGTAATGAGCAGTTCTTC. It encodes CASTSGVYHRGNEQFF. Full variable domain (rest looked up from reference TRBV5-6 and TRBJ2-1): DAGVTQSPTHLIKTRGQQVTLRCSPKSGHDTVSWYQQALGQGPQFIFQYYEEEERQRGNFPDRFSGHQFPNYSSELNVNALLLGDSALYLCASTSGVYHRGNEQFFGPGTRLTVL.

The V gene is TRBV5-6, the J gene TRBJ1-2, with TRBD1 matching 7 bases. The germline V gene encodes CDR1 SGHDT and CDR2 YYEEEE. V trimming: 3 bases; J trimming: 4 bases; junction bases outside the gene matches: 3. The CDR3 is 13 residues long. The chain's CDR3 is CASSYDRVYGYTF. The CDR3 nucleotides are TGTGCCAGCAGCTACGACAGGGTCTATGGCTACACCTTC.

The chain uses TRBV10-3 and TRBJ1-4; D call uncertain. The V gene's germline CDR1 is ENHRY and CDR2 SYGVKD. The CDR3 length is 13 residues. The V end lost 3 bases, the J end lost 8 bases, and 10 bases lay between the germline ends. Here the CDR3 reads CAISDQVQEKLFF. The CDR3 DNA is TGTGCCATCAGTGACCAGGTACAGGAAAAACTGTTTTTT.

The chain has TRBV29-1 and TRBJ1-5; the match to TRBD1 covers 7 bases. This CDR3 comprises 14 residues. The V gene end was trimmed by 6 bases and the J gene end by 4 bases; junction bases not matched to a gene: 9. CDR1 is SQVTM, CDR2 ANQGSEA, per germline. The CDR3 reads CSVRTGRRNQPQHF. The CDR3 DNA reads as TGCAGCGTAAGGACAGGTCGTCGTAATCAGCCCCAGCATTTT. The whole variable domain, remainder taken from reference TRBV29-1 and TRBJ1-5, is SAVISQKPSRDICQRGTSLTIQCQVDSQVTMMFWYRQQPGQSLTLIATANQGSEATYESGFVIDKFPISRPNLTFSTLTVSNMSPEDSSIYLCSVRTGRRNQPQHFGDGTRLSIL.

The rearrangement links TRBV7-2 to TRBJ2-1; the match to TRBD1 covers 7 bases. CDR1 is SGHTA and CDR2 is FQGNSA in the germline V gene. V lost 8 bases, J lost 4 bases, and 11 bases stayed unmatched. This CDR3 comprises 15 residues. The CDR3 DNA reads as TGTGCCAGCGCCTACAAGAGACAGGGTTACAATGAGCAGTTCTTC. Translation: CASAYKRQGYNEQFF.

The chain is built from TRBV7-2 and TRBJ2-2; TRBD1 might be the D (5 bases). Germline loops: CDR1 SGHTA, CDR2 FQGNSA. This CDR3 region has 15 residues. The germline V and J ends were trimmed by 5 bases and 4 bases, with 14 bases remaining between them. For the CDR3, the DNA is TGTGCCAGCAGCCAGGGTCCAGTGGCCACCGGGGAGCTGTTTTTT. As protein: CASSQGPVATGELFF.

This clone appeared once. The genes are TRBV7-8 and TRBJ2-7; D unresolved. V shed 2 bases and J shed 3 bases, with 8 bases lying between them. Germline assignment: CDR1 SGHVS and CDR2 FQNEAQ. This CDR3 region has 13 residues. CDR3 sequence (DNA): TGTGCCAGCAGCTTATCAACGGACTACGAGCAGTACGTC. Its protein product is CASSLSTDYEQYV.